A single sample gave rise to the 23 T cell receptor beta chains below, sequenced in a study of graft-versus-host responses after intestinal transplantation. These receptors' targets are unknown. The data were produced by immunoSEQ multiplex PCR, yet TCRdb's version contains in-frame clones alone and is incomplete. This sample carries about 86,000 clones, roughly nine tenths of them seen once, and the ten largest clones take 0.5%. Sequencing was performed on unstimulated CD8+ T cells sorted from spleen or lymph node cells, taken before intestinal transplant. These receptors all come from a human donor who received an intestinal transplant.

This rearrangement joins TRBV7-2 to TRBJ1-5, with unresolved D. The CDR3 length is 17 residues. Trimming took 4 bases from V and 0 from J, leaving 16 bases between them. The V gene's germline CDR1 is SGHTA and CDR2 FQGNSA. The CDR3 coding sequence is TGTGCCAGCAGCTCCTTCCCCCTCTCCAGTAGCAATCAGCCCCAGCATTTT. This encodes CASSSFPLSSSNQPQHF.

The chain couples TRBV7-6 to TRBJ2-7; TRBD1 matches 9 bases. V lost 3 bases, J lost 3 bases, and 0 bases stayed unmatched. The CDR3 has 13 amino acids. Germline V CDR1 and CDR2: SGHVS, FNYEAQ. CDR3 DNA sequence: TGTGCCAGCAGCTTGACAGGGGGCTACGAGCAGTACTTC. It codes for CASSLTGGYEQYF. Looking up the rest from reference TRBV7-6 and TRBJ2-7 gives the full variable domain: GAGVSQSPRYKVTKRGQDVALRCDPISGHVSLYWYRQALGQGPEFLTYFNYEAQQDKSGLPNDRFSAERPEGSISTLTIQRTEQRDSAMYRCASSLTGGYEQYFGPGTRLTVT.

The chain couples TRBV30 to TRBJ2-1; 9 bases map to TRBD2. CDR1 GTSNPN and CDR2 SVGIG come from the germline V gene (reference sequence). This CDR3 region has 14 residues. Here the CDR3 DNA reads TGTGTGGGGACTAGCCCCAGCTCCTACAATGAGCAGTTCTTC. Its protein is CVGTSPSSYNEQFF.

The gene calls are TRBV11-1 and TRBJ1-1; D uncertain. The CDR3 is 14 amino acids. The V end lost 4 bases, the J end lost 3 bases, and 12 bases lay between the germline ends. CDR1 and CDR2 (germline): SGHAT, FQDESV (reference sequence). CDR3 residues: CASSSLGLYTEAFF. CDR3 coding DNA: TGTGCCAGCAGCTCCCTTGGACTGTACACTGAAGCTTTCTTT.

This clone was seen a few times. CDR3 nucleotides: TGTGCCAGCAGTGACGGAGACTCTGGGGCCAACGTCCTGACTTTC. As protein: CASSDGDSGANVLTF. The chain has TRBV6-4 and TRBJ2-6; D remains unclear. The germline V gene has CDR1 MRHNA and CDR2 SNTAGT. The CDR3 loop spans 15 amino acids. V lost 2 bases, J lost 0 bases, and 5 bases lay in between.

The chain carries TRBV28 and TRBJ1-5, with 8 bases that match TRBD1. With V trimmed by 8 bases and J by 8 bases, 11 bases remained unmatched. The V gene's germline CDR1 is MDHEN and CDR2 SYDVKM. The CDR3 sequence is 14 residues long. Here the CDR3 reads CASGATGAREPQHF. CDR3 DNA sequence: TGTGCCAGCGGAGCGACAGGGGCCAGGGAGCCCCAGCATTTT.

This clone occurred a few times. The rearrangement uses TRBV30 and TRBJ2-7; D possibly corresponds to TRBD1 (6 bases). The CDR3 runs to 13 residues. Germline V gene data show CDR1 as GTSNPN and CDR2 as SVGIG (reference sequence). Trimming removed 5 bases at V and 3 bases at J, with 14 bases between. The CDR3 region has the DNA TGTGCCTGGGGGTGGGCAGGGGACTACGAGCAGTACTTC. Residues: CAWGWAGDYEQYF.

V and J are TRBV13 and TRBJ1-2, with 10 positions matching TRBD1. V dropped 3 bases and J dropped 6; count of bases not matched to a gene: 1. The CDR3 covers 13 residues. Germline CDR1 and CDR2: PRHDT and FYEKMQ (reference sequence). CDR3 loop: CASSFGTGDGYTF. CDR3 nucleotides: TGTGCCAGCAGCTTCGGGACAGGGGATGGCTACACCTTC.

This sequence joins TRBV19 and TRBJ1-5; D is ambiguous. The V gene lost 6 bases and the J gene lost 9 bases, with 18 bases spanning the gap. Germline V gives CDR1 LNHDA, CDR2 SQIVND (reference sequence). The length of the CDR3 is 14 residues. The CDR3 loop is CASRWAGDLGPQHF. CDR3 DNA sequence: TGTGCCAGTAGGTGGGCGGGTGATCTTGGGCCCCAGCATTTT.

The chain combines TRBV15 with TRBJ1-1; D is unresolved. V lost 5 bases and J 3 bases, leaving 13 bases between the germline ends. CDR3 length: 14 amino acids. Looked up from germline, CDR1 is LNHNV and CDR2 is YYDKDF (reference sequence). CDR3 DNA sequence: TGTGCCACCAGCCTAAGTTCGGGGTACACTGAAGCTTTCTTT. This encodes CATSLSSGYTEAFF.

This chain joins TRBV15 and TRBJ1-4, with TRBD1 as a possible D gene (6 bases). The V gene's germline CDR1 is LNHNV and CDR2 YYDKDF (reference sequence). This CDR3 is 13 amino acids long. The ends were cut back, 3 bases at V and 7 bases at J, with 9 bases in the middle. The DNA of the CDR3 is TGTGCCACCAGCAGGCGACAGGCTGAAAAACTGTTTTTT. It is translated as CATSRRQAEKLFF. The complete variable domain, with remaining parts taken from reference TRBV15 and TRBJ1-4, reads DAMVIQNPRYQVTQFGKPVTLSCSQTLNHNVMYWYQQKSSQAPKLLFHYYDKDFNNEADTPDNFQSRRPNTSFCFLDIRSPGLGDTAMYLCATSRRQAEKLFFGSGTQLSVL.

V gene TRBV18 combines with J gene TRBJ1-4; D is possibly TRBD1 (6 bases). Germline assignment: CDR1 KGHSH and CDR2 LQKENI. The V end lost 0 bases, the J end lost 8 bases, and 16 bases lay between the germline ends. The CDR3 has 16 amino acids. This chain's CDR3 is CASSPPPQGGVEKLFF. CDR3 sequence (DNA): TGTGCCAGCTCACCACCTCCACAGGGTGGAGTAGAAAAACTGTTTTTT.

The CDR3 DNA is TGTGCCAGCAGCTCAAGTGGGACAGGGACCTACGAGCAGTACTTC. Its translation: CASSSSGTGTYEQYF. The chain employs TRBV5-4 and TRBJ2-7; the match to TRBD1 covers 9 bases. V lost 3 bases, J lost 2 bases, and 6 bases stayed unmatched. Germline V CDR1 and CDR2: SGHNT, YYREEE (reference sequence). The CDR3 extends over 15 amino acids.

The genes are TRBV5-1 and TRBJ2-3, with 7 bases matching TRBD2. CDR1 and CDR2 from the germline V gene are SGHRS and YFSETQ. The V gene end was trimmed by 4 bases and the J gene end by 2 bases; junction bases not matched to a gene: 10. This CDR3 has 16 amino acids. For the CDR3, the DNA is TGCGCCAGCAGCGACGCGTCCGGGGGGATCACAGATACGCAGTATTTT. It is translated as CASSDASGGITDTQYF.

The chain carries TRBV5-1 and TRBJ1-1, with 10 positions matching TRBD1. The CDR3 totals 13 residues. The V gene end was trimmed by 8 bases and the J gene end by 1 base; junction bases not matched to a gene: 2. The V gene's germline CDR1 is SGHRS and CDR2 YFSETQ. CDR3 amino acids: CASRDRGNTEAFF. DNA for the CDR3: TGCGCCAGTCGGGACAGGGGGAACACTGAAGCTTTCTTT.

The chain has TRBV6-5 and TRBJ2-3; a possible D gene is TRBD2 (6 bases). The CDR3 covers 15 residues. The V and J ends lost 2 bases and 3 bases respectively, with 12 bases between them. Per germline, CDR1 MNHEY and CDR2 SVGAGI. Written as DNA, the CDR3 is TGTGCCAGCAGTTACGTGGGGGGAAGGACAGATACGCAGTATTTT. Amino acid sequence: CASSYVGGRTDTQYF.

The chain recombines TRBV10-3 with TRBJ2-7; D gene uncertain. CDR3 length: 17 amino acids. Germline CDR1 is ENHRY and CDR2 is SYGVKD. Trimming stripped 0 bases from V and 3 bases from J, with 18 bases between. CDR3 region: CAISESRQTTDLYEQYF. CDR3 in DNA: TGTGCCATCAGTGAGTCTCGGCAGACCACAGACCTCTACGAGCAGTACTTC.

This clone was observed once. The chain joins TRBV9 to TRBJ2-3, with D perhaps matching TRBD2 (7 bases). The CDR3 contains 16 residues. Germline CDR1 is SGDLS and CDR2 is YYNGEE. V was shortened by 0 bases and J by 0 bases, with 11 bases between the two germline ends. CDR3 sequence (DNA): TGTGCCAGCAGCGTAGGCGGGGGCCCCAGCACAGATACGCAGTATTTT. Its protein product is CASSVGGGPSTDTQYF. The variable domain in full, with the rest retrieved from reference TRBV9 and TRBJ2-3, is DSGVTQTPKHLITATGQRVTLRCSPRSGDLSVYWYQQSLDQGLQFLIQYYNGEERAKGNILERFSAQQFPDLHSELNLSSLELGDSALYFCASSVGGGPSTDTQYFGPGTRLTVL.

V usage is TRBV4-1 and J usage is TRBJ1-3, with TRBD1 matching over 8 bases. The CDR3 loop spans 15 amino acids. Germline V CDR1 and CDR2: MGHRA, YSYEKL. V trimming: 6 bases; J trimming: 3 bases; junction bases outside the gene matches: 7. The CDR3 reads CASSPGQDFGNTIYF. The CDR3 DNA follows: TGCGCCAGCAGTCCGGGACAGGACTTTGGAAACACCATATATTTT.

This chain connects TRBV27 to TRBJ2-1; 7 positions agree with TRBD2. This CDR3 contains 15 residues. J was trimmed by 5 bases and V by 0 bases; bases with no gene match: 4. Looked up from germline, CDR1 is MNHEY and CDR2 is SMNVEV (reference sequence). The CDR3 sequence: CASSLSPSGHNEQFF. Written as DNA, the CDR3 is TGTGCCAGCAGTTTATCGCCTAGCGGTCACAATGAGCAGTTCTTC.

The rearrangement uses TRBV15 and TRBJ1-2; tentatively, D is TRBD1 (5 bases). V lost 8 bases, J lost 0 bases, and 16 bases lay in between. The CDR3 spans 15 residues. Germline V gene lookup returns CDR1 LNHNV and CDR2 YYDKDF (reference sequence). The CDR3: CATAKGRSANYGYTF. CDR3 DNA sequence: TGTGCCACCGCGAAGGGGCGGTCAGCTAACTATGGCTACACCTTC.

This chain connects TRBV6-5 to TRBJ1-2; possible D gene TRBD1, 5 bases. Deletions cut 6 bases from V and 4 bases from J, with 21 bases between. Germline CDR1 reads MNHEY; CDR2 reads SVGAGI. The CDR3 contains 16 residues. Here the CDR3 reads CASSYTSGIMGYGYTF. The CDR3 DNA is TGTGCCAGCAGCTACACTTCAGGGATTATGGGCTATGGCTACACCTTC.

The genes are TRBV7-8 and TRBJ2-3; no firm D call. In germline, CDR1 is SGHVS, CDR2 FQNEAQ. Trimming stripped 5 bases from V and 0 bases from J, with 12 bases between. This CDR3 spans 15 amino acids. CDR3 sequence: CASSRQAASTDTQYF. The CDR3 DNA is TGTGCCAGCAGCCGTCAGGCTGCTAGCACAGATACGCAGTATTTT.